Presented here are 31 T cell receptor beta chains from one specimen sequenced in a study of Graves' ophthalmopathy and Graves' hyperthyroidism. The sequenced template was RNA, covering the TCR beta CDR3 region. HTBI primers were used in a first-round RT-PCR, which preceded a second-round multiplex PCR. One entry per CDR3 protein results from TCRdb running MiXCR on the multiplex PCR reads. The sample contains over 650,000 distinct CDR3 sequences, about 41% of which appear only once. The specimen was peripheral blood. The receptor set was obtained from an adult man with Graves' ophthalmopathy.

V and J are TRBV4-1 and TRBJ1-4; D is undetermined. The CDR3 extends over 13 amino acids. V lost 4 bases, J lost 8 bases, and 11 bases lay in between. Germline V gives CDR1 MGHRA, CDR2 YSYEKL. The chain's CDR3 is CASSLPTSEKLFF. Here the CDR3 DNA reads TGCGCCAGCAGCCTCCCAACAAGCGAAAAACTGTTTTTT.

The rearrangement joins TRBV4-1 to TRBJ2-2; D is unresolved. The CDR3 loop spans 15 amino acids. Germline values: CDR1 MGHRA, CDR2 YSYEKL. Trimming cost V 0 bases and J 3 bases, with 8 bases left between them. The CDR3 here is CASSQDRPDTGELFF. CDR3 coding DNA: TGCGCCAGCAGCCAAGATAGGCCAGACACCGGGGAGCTGTTTTTT.

This clonotype was observed at least ten times. This rearrangement joins TRBV9 to TRBJ1-5, with D uncertain. The CDR3 loop spans 13 amino acids. Trimming left V 0 bases short and J 9 bases short, with 10 bases between. Germline loops: CDR1 SGDLS, CDR2 YYNGEE. Written as DNA, the CDR3 is TGTGCCAGCAGCGTAGCCTTTATGTGGCCCCAGCATTTT. It translates to CASSVAFMWPQHF.

This clonotype showed up just a few times. The chain has TRBV11-2 and TRBJ1-2; 7 bases are shared with TRBD1. The V gene's germline CDR1 is SGHAT and CDR2 FQNNGV. The CDR3 has 17 amino acids. The ends lost 7 bases at V and 4 bases at J; junction bases unmatched: 18. The CDR3 spells CASTGVGPVQGTYGYTF. CDR3 sequence (DNA): TGTGCCAGCACTGGAGTGGGCCCGGTACAGGGGACCTATGGCTACACCTTC.

The chain uses TRBV29-1 and TRBJ1-2, with D possibly TRBD1 on 6 matching bases. CDR1 is SQVTM and CDR2 is ANQGSEA in the germline V gene. This CDR3 spans 16 amino acids. With 2 bases removed from V and 0 bases from J, the gap between germline ends came to 16 bases. As DNA, the CDR3 is TGCAGCGTTGAAACGCAGGGGTCTGAAGCTAACTATGGCTACACCTTC. It encodes CSVETQGSEANYGYTF.

This clonotype appeared many times. The chain joins TRBV12-3 or TRBV12-4 to TRBJ2-5; D gene ambiguous. The V and J ends lost 6 bases and 7 bases respectively, with 18 bases between them. The CDR3 is 14 residues long. The CDR3 is CASSPAPDLLTQYF. In DNA form, the CDR3 reads TGTGCCAGCAGCCCCGCACCGGATCTTCTGACCCAGTACTTC.

The gene calls are TRBV7-9 and TRBJ1-6; tentative D call: TRBD1 (5 bases). CDR3 length equals 16 residues. V lost 6 bases, J lost 11 bases, and 23 bases lay in between. In germline, CDR1 is SEHNR, CDR2 FQNEAQ (reference sequence). CDR3 DNA sequence: TGTGCCAGCAGTGAGCGGGGGGACCCCTCAACGACACCCCTCCACTTT. Its translation: CASSERGDPSTTPLHF.

The table lists this clonotype with many counts. The DNA of the CDR3 is TGTGCCAGCAGTGAAAATGGGGACTATGGCTACACCTTC. Its protein is CASSENGDYGYTF. The rearrangement links TRBV2 to TRBJ1-2; the D is unclear. The germline V and J ends were trimmed by 2 bases and 3 bases, with 7 bases remaining between them. The V gene's germline CDR1 is SNHLY and CDR2 FYNNEI. The length of the CDR3 is 13 residues.

This clonotype was seen many times. At one end, the junction sequence differs from germline, possibly due to a read error. This chain connects TRBV24-1 to TRBJ2-2, with a possible D match to TRBD1 (5 bases). This CDR3 has 15 amino acids. Germline loops: CDR1 KGHDR, CDR2 SFDVKD. The CDR3 sequence is CATSDTGTNNGELFF. CDR3 coding DNA: TGTGCCACCAGTGACACAGGAACGAACAACGGGGAGCTGTTTTTT.

Remarks on this clonotype: One junction end does not reproduce the germline sequence, and a read error may be involved. For the CDR3, the DNA is TGCGCCAGCAGCCAAGATAGCACAGGGGCGTTTGTTGGCTACACCTTC. As protein: CASSQDSTGAFVGYTF. This chain uses TRBV7-9 with TRBJ1-2; TRBD1 matches 7 bases. The CDR3 is made up of 16 amino acids. Germline CDR1 reads SEHNR; CDR2 reads FQNEAQ (reference sequence).

The table lists this clonotype with many counts. V usage is TRBV7-8 and J usage is TRBJ1-4; D not resolved. This CDR3 region has 15 residues. V gave up 5 bases and J gave up 0 bases, with 10 bases separating them. Germline V gene data show CDR1 as SGHVS and CDR2 as FQNEAQ. The CDR3 reads CASSALLATNEKLFF. DNA of the CDR3: TGTGCCAGCAGCGCCCTCCTTGCAACTAATGAAAAACTGTTTTTT.

V and J are TRBV20-1 and TRBJ2-2, with D possibly TRBD2 on 5 matching bases. This CDR3 comprises 15 residues. Germline assignment: CDR1 DFQATT and CDR2 SNEGSKA (reference sequence). The V and J ends lost 2 bases and 1 base respectively, with 11 bases between them. The CDR3 reads CSARRGLQNTGELFF. The CDR3 DNA reads as TGCAGTGCTAGACGTGGACTTCAGAACACCGGGGAGCTGTTTTTT.

This clonotype was seen ten or more times. The chain recombines TRBV10-3 with TRBJ1-2, with unresolved D. The CDR3 is 14 amino acids. Trimming shortened V by 2 bases and J by 7 bases, and 14 bases separated the two germline ends. The germline V gene has CDR1 ENHRY and CDR2 SYGVKD. The CDR3 nucleotides read TGTGCCATCAGTGAGACTCGGGAGCGGGTTGGCTACACCTTC. Amino acids: CAISETRERVGYTF.

This clonotype was found many times. J is TRBJ1-5 and V is TRBV10-3; D call uncertain. The CDR3 is 15 amino acids. V lost 10 bases and J 0 bases, leaving 16 bases between the germline ends. CDR1 and CDR2 (germline): ENHRY, SYGVKD. The chain's CDR3 is CATQEEGGSNQPQHF. CDR3 coding DNA: TGTGCCACCCAGGAAGAGGGTGGTAGCAATCAGCCCCAGCATTTT.

Remarks on this clonotype: A much larger clone lies one base from this, so it may be a read error. The V and J genes are TRBV6-6 and TRBJ1-1; D unclear. The CDR3 length is 16 residues. Germline CDR1 reads MNHNY; CDR2 reads SVGAGI (reference sequence). CDR3: CAGSRLRGVLSTEAFF. In nucleotides, the CDR3 is TGTGCCGGCAGTCGCTTGCGTGGGGTGCTGAGCACTGAAGCTTTCTTT.

In its sample, this clonotype was seen a few times. This chain joins TRBV24-1 and TRBJ2-7, with D maybe TRBD1 (5 bases). The CDR3 runs 13 residues. Per germline, CDR1 KGHDR and CDR2 SFDVKD. V lost 11 bases and J lost 4, with 17 bases in between. In nucleotides, the CDR3 is TGTGCCAGCAAACAGGCCGTAGGGTACGAGCAGTACTTC. Protein: CASKQAVGYEQYF.

This clonotype was seen ten or more times. Germline is not matched at one junction end, which may reflect a read error. This chain links TRBV11-3 with TRBJ1-3; no clear D. Looked up from germline, CDR1 is SGHNT and CDR2 is YENEEA. This CDR3 is 15 amino acids long. CDR3 residues: CASSRPGKAGNTIYF. The DNA for the CDR3 is TGTGCCAGCAGCCGACCGGGAAAGGCTGGTAACACCATATATTTT.

In the case of this clonotype: This may come from a read error, since a much larger clone is one base off. The chain carries TRBV10-3 and TRBJ1-5, with D maybe TRBD1 (6 bases). Germline CDR1 and CDR2: ENHRY and SYGVKD. Trimming took 10 bases from V and 14 from J, leaving 18 bases between them. The length of the CDR3 is 11 residues. Here the CDR3 reads CASNEVRGKHF. In DNA form, the CDR3 reads TGTGCCAGCAATGAGGTCAGGGGCAAGCATTTT.

V gene TRBV10-3 combines with J gene TRBJ1-3; possible D gene TRBD1, 5 bases. The CDR3 runs to 13 residues. V was shortened by 5 bases and J by 6 bases, with 11 bases between the two germline ends. Germline V gene data show CDR1 as ENHRY and CDR2 as SYGVKD. CDR3: CAISRVGENTIYF. CDR3 nucleotide sequence: TGTGCCATCAGTCGGGTAGGGGAAAACACCATATATTTT.

There are many counts of this clonotype. The rearrangement links TRBV13 to TRBJ2-7, with 9 bases fitting TRBD2. The CDR3 is 15 residues long. Germline CDR1 is PRHDT and CDR2 is FYEKMQ (reference sequence). J gave up 0 bases and V 2 bases, and 2 bases lay outside the gene matches. CDR3 amino acids: CASSLLAGSSYEQYF. In nucleotides, the CDR3 is TGTGCCAGCAGCTTACTAGCGGGAAGCTCCTACGAGCAGTACTTC.

This chain joins TRBV28 and TRBJ2-3; 12 nucleotides agree with TRBD2. V lost 2 bases to trimming and J lost 9 bases; unmatched junction nucleotides: 6. Germline V gene lookup returns CDR1 MDHEN and CDR2 SYDVKM. The CDR3 totals 15 residues. CDR3 bases: TGTGCCAGCAGTTTAAGGGCTAGCGGGAGGGTAACGCAGTATTTT. Translated: CASSLRASGRVTQYF.

This clonotype has ten or more counts. The chain couples TRBV19 to TRBJ1-5; D remains unclear. The V end lost 1 base, the J end lost 7 bases, and 14 bases lay between the germline ends. Per the germline V gene, CDR1 is LNHDA and CDR2 is SQIVND (reference sequence). The CDR3 totals 15 residues. The CDR3 DNA is TGTGCCAGTAGTATAGCACAATTAAACTTACAGCCCCAGCATTTT. This gives the protein CASSIAQLNLQPQHF. The whole variable domain, remainder taken from reference TRBV19 and TRBJ1-5, is DGGITQSPKYLFRKEGQNVTLSCEQNLNHDAMYWYRQDPGQGLRLIYYSQIVNDFQKGDIAEGYSVSREKKESFPLTVTSAQKNPTAFYLCASSIAQLNLQPQHFGDGTRLSIL.

This clonotype has ten or more counts. The gene calls are TRBV4-3 and TRBJ1-2; D call uncertain. V lost 5 bases, J lost 4 bases, and 14 bases lay in between. This CDR3 is built from 14 residues. CDR1 and CDR2 (germline): LGHNA, YSLEER. Here the CDR3 reads CASSYSSTSYGYTF. The CDR3 bases are TGCGCCAGCAGCTACTCGTCCACCTCCTATGGCTACACCTTC.

In this sample, this clonotype turned up many times. The rearrangement links TRBV5-1 to TRBJ2-5; D not certain. This CDR3 contains 12 residues. The V gene lost 3 bases and the J gene lost 5 bases, with 8 bases spanning the gap. Germline V lookup: CDR1 SGHRS, CDR2 YFSETQ. CDR3 in amino acids: CASSSPQETQYF. CDR3 DNA: TGCGCCAGCAGCTCGCCCCAGGAGACCCAGTACTTC. Drawing the rest from reference TRBV5-1 and TRBJ2-5, the complete variable domain is KAGVTQTPRYLIKTRGQQVTLSCSPISGHRSVSWYQQTPGQGLQFLFEYFSETQRNKGNFPGRFSGRQFSNSRSEMNVSTLELGDSALYLCASSSPQETQYFGPGTRLLVL.

Points on this clonotype: Compared with germline, one end of the junction differs, possibly owing to a read error. The chain uses TRBV10-3 and TRBJ2-2; either TRBD1 or TRBD2 may fit D (5 bases each). Per germline, CDR1 ENHRY and CDR2 SYGVKD. The CDR3 has 19 residues. The CDR3 protein is CASSYSPGTSLYVAGELFF. The CDR3 DNA sequence: TGTGCCAGCAGTTACTCCCCGGGGACCAGCCTATATGTTGCCGGGGAGCTGTTTTTT.

In regard to this clonotype: The conserved closing phenylalanine or tryptophan is absent in this CDR3, likely reflecting a read error. The rearrangement joins TRBV9 to TRBJ2-3; 15 bases are shared with TRBD2. This CDR3 region has 16 residues. The germline V gene has CDR1 SGDLS and CDR2 YYNGEE. J was trimmed by 4 bases and V by 4 bases; bases with no gene match: 4. CDR3 nucleotides: TGTGCCAGCAGCCGCGGGACTAGCGGGGGGCCAGATACGCAGTATGTT. It is translated as CASSRGTSGGPDTQYV.

This clonotype has only a few counts. The genes are TRBV6-5 and TRBJ2-7; D is possibly TRBD2 (6 bases). Trimming removed 6 bases from V and 6 bases from J, with 18 bases in between. CDR1 and CDR2 from the germline V gene are MNHEY and SVGAGI. CDR3 length: 14 amino acids. Written as DNA, the CDR3 is TGTGCCAGCAGGATAGGACCGTACGGGGGCGAGCAGTACTTC. The encoded protein is CASRIGPYGGEQYF.

This clonotype has at least ten counts. The chain joins TRBV2 to TRBJ1-1; 9 bases agree with TRBD1. V gave up 9 bases and J gave up 2 bases; unmatched junction bases: 7. CDR3 length: 14 residues. From germline, CDR1 is SNHLY and CDR2 FYNNEI. CDR3 region: CASSTTGGNTEAFF. The CDR3 DNA is TGTGCCAGTAGCACGACAGGGGGTAACACTGAAGCTTTCTTT.

The rearrangement links TRBV29-1 to TRBJ2-7; D not resolved. The CDR3 runs 17 residues. V dropped 0 bases and J dropped 3 bases, with 21 bases sitting between them. The germline V gene has CDR1 SQVTM and CDR2 ANQGSEA. The CDR3 here is CSVEDLVGTNYGYEQYF. For the CDR3, the DNA is TGCAGCGTTGAAGACCTGGTTGGAACTAACTATGGCTACGAGCAGTACTTC.

This clonotype was counted ten times or more. The chain is built from TRBV24-1 and TRBJ2-5; the match to TRBD1 covers 10 bases. CDR1 and CDR2 (germline): KGHDR, SFDVKD. The CDR3 extends over 15 amino acids. The V gene end was trimmed by 4 bases and the J gene end by 5 bases; junction bases not matched to a gene: 6. CDR3 sequence (DNA): TGTGCCACCAGTGAACCGGGACAGGGGTATGAGACCCAGTACTTC. Amino acid sequence: CATSEPGQGYETQYF.

With regard to this clonotype: Given a much more abundant clone one base away, this may be a read error. The chain is built from TRBV10-2 and TRBJ2-7, with 13 bases fitting TRBD2. Germline V gene lookup returns CDR1 WSHSY and CDR2 SAAADI. The CDR3 covers 14 residues. Here the CDR3 reads CASRWTSGSHEQYF. The CDR3 DNA follows: TGTGCCAGCAGATGGACTAGCGGGAGCCACGAGCAGTACTTC.